The clone carrying this T cell receptor beta chain was counted ten times or more. The data stem from a study of T cells in Graves' hyperthyroidism and ophthalmopathy. Amplified TCR beta CDR3 regions came from RNA transcripts. A first-round RT-PCR of the TCR CDR3 used the HTBI primer set. TCRdb redid the calling of the multiplex PCR reads with MiXCR, one entry per CDR3 protein. The table shows about 210,000 distinct CDR3 sequences, with under 20% occurring only once. The source material was blood. The sequence came from a man aged 45-65 years with Graves' hyperthyroidism.

CDR3 amino acids: CSAFRAGGPGKEQFF. In DNA, the CDR3 is TGCAGTGCATTTAGAGCGGGAGGGCCCGGTAAGGAGCAGTTCTTC. The chain carries TRBV20-1 and TRBJ2-1, with TRBD2 matching 10 bases. Trimming at V came to 6 bases and at J to 10 bases, leaving 15 bases not matched to a gene. Germline V gene lookup returns CDR1 DFQATT and CDR2 SNEGSKA (reference sequence). The CDR3 spans 15 residues.